The T cell receptor (beta chain) under discussion was sequenced for a study of cytomegalovirus exposure and HLA in healthy donors (dated by TCRdb to 2017 to 2019). The study in broad terms: An earlier analysis of some 600 of the donors reported 276 Gb of sequence data and some 110 million unique TCR beta sequences obtained from 150 million to 200 million T cells. An early release that covered 500 to 800 HLA-typed donors contained approximately 300 gigabases of sequencing data and roughly 84 million unique TCR sequences. The genetic ancestry cluster associated with self-reported Caucasian donors included about four fifths of the approximately 430 genotyped donors. The aim of the study was to test whether cataloging public T cell receptors could identify signatures of past pathogen exposure. The T cell repertoires of 666 subjects were profiled by immunosequencing and related to cytomegalovirus serostatus. Besides the first cohort of approximately 670 subjects, a separate validation cohort made up of some 110 different subjects was used. The study combined high-throughput TCR immunosequencing, statistical association of individual TCRs with disease status, and machine learning to predict cytomegalovirus infection status. To study patterns of TCR occurrence, a later analysis re-analyzed previously published TCR beta repertoires from just over 650 donors and added high-resolution HLA genotyping. In the later analysis, no new phenotypic data were used to find candidate immune exposures; instead, reliance was placed on TCR beta sequences and their occurrence across donors. To decide whether each TCR beta V gene segment behaved as functional or pseudogenic, an earlier analysis of some 600 of the donors relied on high-throughput TCR beta sequencing. Alongside the repertoire data, information on donor age, sex, ethnicity and CMV serostatus was compiled. A later genetic analysis used genome-wide SNP genotypes for about 65% of the roughly 700 donors, treating that subset as a discovery cohort. All discovery cohort repertoires had been generated using a single sequencing platform. Both class I and class II loci were covered by HLA typing, at four-digit resolution. Typing coverage varied by locus: 629-630 donors for A, B, C, DRB1 and DQB1; roughly 560 for DQA1; about 590 for DPA1; roughly 470 for DPB1. Roughly 5 DR-DQ haplotypes were handled as single units for association and clustering, since linkage in the cohort was strong. Among around 400 genotyped donors of the cohort, an average of about 240,000 unique TCR beta nucleotide sequences were sequenced per donor, about a sixth of them non-productive. Summary of the overall study and its limitations: In a later analysis, HLA-associated TCR beta chains were found to be more clonally expanded and to have lower generation probabilities than equally common non-associated chains. Compared with the roughly 710-donor mean, donors in an Asian-associated ancestry cluster had fewer N-insertions in productive TCRs, according to a later genetic analysis. Three of the identified cytomegalovirus-associated TCR beta chains were confirmed in vitro to be specific for cytomegalovirus antigens. The sequencing pipeline was judged likely to have produced a cluster of highly shared sequence variants as a technical artifact. An earlier analysis of roughly 570 of the donors showed that most TCR beta V segments appeared in productive rearrangements either about 87% or about 30% of the time, which broadly matched IMGT annotations. A further reported finding was that TCR beta sequences accurately predicted the HLA-A and HLA-B alleles for most subjects in the first cohort. Several of the top co-occurrence clusters appeared to be linked to parvovirus B19, influenza, CMV and Epstein-Barr virus, according to a later analysis. An association between a missense DCLRE1C variant and V-gene and J-gene trimming of TCR beta chains was found in a later genetic analysis and replicated in an independent cohort. The classifier was reported to diagnose cytomegalovirus status with high specificity and sensitivity in both the original cohort and the validation cohort. A later analysis associated some 17,000 TCR beta sequences with specific HLA alleles at a false discovery rate of 0.05. A total of 150 to 200 TCR beta chains were listed by the study as associated with cytomegalovirus. Because HLA typing was unavailable for some donors at each locus, only the typed subset was used in association tests. In a later analysis, most CMV-associated TCR beta chains were found to appear HLA-restricted, with HLA associations seemingly driven largely by CMV exposure. In a later analysis, the rate of TCR association differed among HLA loci, with DRB1 alleles having the most associated TCRs and HLA-C alleles having the fewest. While some public TCRs were present in many individuals, most TCR sequences turned up only very rarely across donors. Because counts were too low, some 17 rarely observed V segments, including chromosome 9 orphons, were excluded from the earlier analysis of 587 of the donors. CMV serostatus was the only immune exposure information available for the cohort. The authors suggested that the approach could potentially be extended to other disease states and immunological phenotypes. The 87-base-pair reads could not distinguish some IMGT-functional V segments, including TRBV6-2 and TRBV6-3, so those segments were excluded. Strong co-occurrence of HLA alleles, especially DR and DQ, made assigning TCR associations to individual alleles difficult. Linkage disequilibrium might explain the correlated functional status among segregating V segments, but an unknown experimental factor could not be excluded. The cohort was sequenced for TCR beta chains only, and without alpha or paired-chain data the features that could be detected were limited. The presence/absence analyses assumed that sequencing depth was roughly uniform across donors, and that assumption may not be true.

The library was generated by the immunoSEQ multiplex PCR assay. For the multiplex PCR, a mixture combining 60 forward primers for TCR Vbeta segments and 13 reverse primers for TCR Jbeta segments was used. The CDR3 region of rearranged TCR beta genes was amplified from genomic DNA by a multiplex PCR assay. The Illumina HiSeq System was used to sequence the amplified TCR beta libraries as 87-base-pair reads. As for the original processing: A later analysis tallied roughly 76 million unique TCR beta chains across the 700 or so repertoires, and about 12 million of those chains were shared by two or more donors. Raw reads were error-corrected and collapsed into unique sequences by a nearest-neighbor algorithm in which closely related sequences were merged to remove PCR and sequencing errors. V, D and J gene segments were assigned by aligning CDR3 sequences to IMGT reference sequences. For a sequence to be retained, a match of at least six nucleotides was required to both a V gene segment and a J gene segment. A rearrangement was called productive if the CDR3 had no stop codons and remained in frame with V and J, and every other rearrangement was called non-productive. CDR3 was defined by IMGT convention, running from the second conserved V-encoded cysteine to the conserved J-encoded phenylalanine. The earlier analysis of about 590 of the donors excluded sequences that lacked an unambiguous match to a single V gene segment. In an earlier analysis of a few hundred of the donors, a V segment was called functional when productive rearrangements were above 56.7%, and segregating when the standard deviation between donors exceeded 5%. To diagnose cytomegalovirus status from the catalog of TCR beta chain sequences, a statistical classification framework was built. A later analysis assigned V and J genes by comparing TCR nucleotide sequences with IMGT/GENE-DB human TR gene sequences. Using the TCRdist pipeline, a later analysis assigned CDR3 sequences along with most-parsimonious VDJ recombination scenarios. In a later analysis, each TCR beta chain was defined by its CDR3 amino acid sequence together with its V-gene family, and reads without a unique V-gene family were excluded. To address suspected cross-contamination and a sequencing artifact, a later analysis removed several hundred highly shared, low-generation-probability nucleotide sequences. In a later analysis, a clonal expansion index for each public chain was calculated from normalized within-repertoire ranks of inferred template counts. Generation probabilities in a later analysis came from a VDJ recombination model fitted to out-of-frame rearrangements, and those results were checked against IGoR. Hypergeometric tests were used in a later analysis to score TCR-TCR, TCR-HLA and TCR-CMV co-occurrence, with a repertoire-size bias correction applied to the TCR pairs. A later analysis estimated false discovery rates by permuting HLA or CMV assignments 20 times. In a later analysis, co-occurring TCRs were grouped using DBSCAN, with TCRdist sequence similarity added in when clustering inside HLA-allele-positive subsets. Co-occurrence clustering excluded repertoires with fewer than 30,000 or more than 120,000 public chains, plus five with anomalous nucleotide sharing. TCRdb re-hosts the immuneACCESS table, in-frame sequences only. Its copies lack some clones; in the studies checked, an unresolved V gene accounts for under half of them, and the cause for the rest is not known. V, J and clone size are those of that table, while D and trimming were read from the DNA. A total of some 140,000 clones appear in this sample, almost 80% of them only once. The ten biggest clones cover more than 0.75% of the sample.

The CDR3, cysteine through phenylalanine, is 17 amino acids long. The entry retains the CDR3 DNA only, 51 bases that are in frame from base 1. CDR1 SEHNR and CDR2 FQNEAQ were looked up in the germline V gene (reference sequence). Ends trimmed: V by 5 bases, J by 5 bases; bases unmatched to a gene: 13. The cohort comprised some 680 healthy bone marrow donors. At the time of sampling, every cohort member was nominally healthy, though immune exposures that went unrecorded were likely present. The donor was CMV seronegative and was included in the group of 352 seronegative cohort members. Every donor gave a peripheral blood sample, and the peripheral blood mononuclear cells from that sample were used for TCR beta sequencing. Genomic DNA was extracted from the blood cell samples with the Qiagen DNeasy Blood Extraction Kit. Note on this clone: Its antigen target is currently unknown. There are no base qualities to consult, and no much larger clone falls within one base.

This TCR derives from a young man in good health and CMV-seronegative. Sequencing input: PBMCs. Recombination connected TRBV7-9 to TRBJ2-5, and TRBD1 aligns with 11 junction nucleotides. The CDR3: CASSLIRGQGARETQYF. The DNA sequence is as follows: TGTGCCAGCAGCCTCATACGCGGACAGGGGGCGAGGGAGACCCAGTACTTC.